The clone carrying this T cell receptor beta chain was picked up a small number of times. The antigen remains unidentified. The missing CDR3 end, 3 residues past where the read stops, is filled in from the germline J gene. This CDR3 region has 15 residues. Trimming removed 2 bases at V and 2 bases at J, with 11 bases between. Germline assignment: CDR1 SGHNT and CDR2 YYREEE (reference sequence). Measured with immunoSEQ multiplex PCR; TCRdb has only the in-frame clones, and not every one. The profile covers just over 15,000 clones, none occurring a single time. Diagnosis required reduced IgG, IgA and/or IgM with specific antibody deficiency. These data belong to a study of T cell clonality in common variable immunodeficiency. Findings of the study overall: In common variable immunodeficiency, TCR beta chains reportedly carried fewer deletions and N-nucleotide insertions. Repertoire-complication correlations in CVID were limited by patient heterogeneity.

V gene TRBV5-4 combines with J gene TRBJ2-1, with D possibly matching TRBD1 (7 bases). The receptor's source is a human donor with common variable immunodeficiency. Sequencing input: peripheral blood mononuclear cells. The chain's CDR3 is CASSLGGGPYNEQFF. Incomplete CDR3 DNA: TGTGCCAGCAGCTTAGGAGGGGGCCCCTACAATGAG.